This T cell receptor beta chain derives from a study of T cell repertoires in cytomegalovirus infection (dated by TCRdb to about 2019). Looking at the study overall: Because public TCR beta signatures pointed to carriage of CMV infection together with the matching HLA type, the HLA type of each donor mattered for the analysis. General findings and caveats noted by the study authors: The ex vivo response was dominated by HLA-C-restricted CMV-specific TCR beta clonotypes, which also provided the single most frequent clonotype in two of eight donors. In both this cohort and an independent roughly 400-donor cohort, the cumulative frequency of public TCR beta family members distinguished carriers of CMV infection plus the relevant HLA type.

Sequencing was performed on an Illumina HiSeq 1500. TCRdb redid the processing of the public reads, applying fastp at Q25 and MiXCR, and retained in-frame beta chains. Records with the same CDR3 protein are collapsed into one entry carrying the most frequent genes and DNA. The sample table shows 630,000 or so distinct CDR3 sequences, and approximately 25% are seen once. Jointly, the top ten make up approximately 8.2% of the sample. Via the germline V gene, CDR1 is SGHNT and CDR2 YENEEA. The CDR3 sequence holds 17 residues, the cysteine and phenylalanine included. Just the 51-base CDR3 DNA is kept, in frame starting at base 1. V trim: 0 bases; J trim: 1 base; unmatched bases: 7. Note on this clonotype: The clone's antigen remains unknown. Per-base quality was not reported, and no clone a single base away is much larger than it.

The specimen was CD8+ T cells from PBMCs. The rearranged segments are TRBV11-3 and TRBJ2-3, with TRBD1 identical over 7 junction bases. The clonotype was recovered from a human donor in good health (CMV status not recorded). Some clones in this sample may be carry-over from other donors' samples. The CDR3 sequence is CASSLDGTDRRTDTQYF. At the DNA level, the sequence is TGTGCCAGCAGCTTAGATGGTACGGACAGGCGCACAGATACGCAGTATTTT. Outside the CDR3, residues come from the reference TRBV11-3 and TRBJ2-3 proteins, so the full variable domain is: EAGVVQSPRYKIIEKKQPVAFWCNPISGHNTLYWYLQNLGQGPELLIRYENEEAVDDSQLPKDRFSAERLKGVDSTLKIQPAELGDSAVYLCASSLDGTDRRTDTQYFGPGTRLTVL.